The present T cell receptor beta chain was sequenced within a study of blood T cell repertoires in COVID-19. Only in-frame clones appear in the TCRdb table, and some are missing; sequencing was by immunoSEQ multiplex PCR. The sample lists over 200,000 clones; roughly nine tenths were seen once. Germline V gives CDR1 SEHNR, CDR2 FQNEAQ (reference sequence). J gave up 4 bases and V 4 bases, and 2 bases lay outside the gene matches. The CDR3 sequence is 14 residues long. This sequence was found in a man aged 35-49 years with active or convalescent COVID-19. The sample comprised peripheral blood. This rearrangement joins TRBV7-9 to TRBJ2-1; 9 nucleotides agree with TRBD1. The CDR3 reads CASSSDRGYNEQFF. The CDR3 DNA is TGTGCCAGCAGCTCGGACAGGGGTTACAATGAGCAGTTCTTC.